This paragraph covers one T cell receptor (beta chain) sequence. The authors took PBMCs from 10 ml fresh peripheral blood. This record comes from a study of T cells in Graves' hyperthyroidism and ophthalmopathy. RNA transcripts yielded amplified TCR beta CDR3 regions. Researchers ran a first-round RT-PCR on the TCR CDR3 using the HTBI primer set. A single record per CDR3 protein comes from TCRdb applying MiXCR to the multiplex PCR reads. The repertoire consists of 550,000 to 650,000 distinct CDR3 sequences, with 11% to 15% occurring once and the leading ten covering less than 6%. V was pared by 5 bases and J by 5 bases, with 10 bases of the junction left unmatched. CDR3 size: 16 residues. The V gene's germline CDR1 is SEHNR and CDR2 FQNEAQ (reference sequence).

The TCR originated in a woman aged 25 to 39 with Graves' hyperthyroidism that later progressed to Graves' ophthalmopathy. The sequenced sample consisted of blood. The chain recombines TRBV7-9 with TRBJ2-1; 9 bases are a match to TRBD2. In DNA form, the CDR3 reads TGTGCCAGCAGCCCACACCCCCGGACTAGCGACAATGAGCAGTTCTTC. Translating gives CASSPHPRTSDNEQFF.